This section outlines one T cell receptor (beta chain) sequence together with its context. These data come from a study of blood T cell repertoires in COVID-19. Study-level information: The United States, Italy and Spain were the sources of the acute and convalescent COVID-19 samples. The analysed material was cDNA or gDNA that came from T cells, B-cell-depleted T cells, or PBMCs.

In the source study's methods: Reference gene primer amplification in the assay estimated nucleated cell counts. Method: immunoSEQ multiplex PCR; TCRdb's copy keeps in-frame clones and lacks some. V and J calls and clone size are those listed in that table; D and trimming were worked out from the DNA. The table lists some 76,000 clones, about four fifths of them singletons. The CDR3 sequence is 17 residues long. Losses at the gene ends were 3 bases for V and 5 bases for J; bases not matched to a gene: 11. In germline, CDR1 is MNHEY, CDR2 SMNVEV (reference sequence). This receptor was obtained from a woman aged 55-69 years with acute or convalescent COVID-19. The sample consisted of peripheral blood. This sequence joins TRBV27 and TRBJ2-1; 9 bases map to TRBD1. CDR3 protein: CASSFITGTGLDNEQFF. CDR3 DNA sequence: TGTGCCAGCAGTTTCATTACGGGGACAGGGTTAGACAATGAGCAGTTCTTC.